This T cell receptor beta chain was obtained from a study of CD8 T cells in ankylosing spondylitis. Whole-study findings and limits: Reportedly, significant enrichment of disease-linked clones occurred in matched ankylosing spondylitis synovial fluid. What appeared characteristic of ankylosing spondylitis blood was a TCR beta motif of fewer than ten highly homologous variants.

Germline assignment: CDR1 LGHNA and CDR2 YSLEER. This CDR3 region has 15 residues. The V and J ends lost 3 bases and 4 bases respectively, with 14 bases between them. Quantitative 5'-RACE with molecular barcodes produced the TCR beta libraries. TCRdb called the 5' RACE reads again in MiXCR, with one record for every CDR3 protein. This table has fewer than 550,000 distinct CDR3 sequences, less than 6% appearing once. This clonotype has a count of ten or more. Its antigen is as yet unknown. V and J are TRBV4-3 and TRBJ2-3; perhaps TRBD1 as D (6 bases). Sequenced: blood, either unsorted or a sorted T cell fraction (not recorded which). The sequence was obtained from a male donor with ankylosing spondylitis. CDR3 nucleotides: TGCGCCAGCAGCCAGTACAGGGTTTTGGCAGATACGCAGTATTTT. Its translation is CASSQYRVLADTQYF.